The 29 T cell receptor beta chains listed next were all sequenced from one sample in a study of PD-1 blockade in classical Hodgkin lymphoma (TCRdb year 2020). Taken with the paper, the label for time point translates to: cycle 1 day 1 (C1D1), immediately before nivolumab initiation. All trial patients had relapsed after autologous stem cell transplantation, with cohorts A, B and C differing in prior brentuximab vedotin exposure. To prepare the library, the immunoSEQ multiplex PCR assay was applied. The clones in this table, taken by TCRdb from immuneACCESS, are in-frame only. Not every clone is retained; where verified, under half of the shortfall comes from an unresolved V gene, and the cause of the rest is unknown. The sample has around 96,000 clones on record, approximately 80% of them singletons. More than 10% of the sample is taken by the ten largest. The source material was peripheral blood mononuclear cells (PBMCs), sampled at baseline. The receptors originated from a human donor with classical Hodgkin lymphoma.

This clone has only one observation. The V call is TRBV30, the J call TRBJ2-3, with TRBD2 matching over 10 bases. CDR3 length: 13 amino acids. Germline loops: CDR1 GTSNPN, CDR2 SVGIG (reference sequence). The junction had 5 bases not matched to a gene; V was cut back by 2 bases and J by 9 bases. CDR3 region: CAWSSLTSGTQYF. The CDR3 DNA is TGTGCCTGGAGTTCCCTGACTAGCGGGACGCAGTATTTT.

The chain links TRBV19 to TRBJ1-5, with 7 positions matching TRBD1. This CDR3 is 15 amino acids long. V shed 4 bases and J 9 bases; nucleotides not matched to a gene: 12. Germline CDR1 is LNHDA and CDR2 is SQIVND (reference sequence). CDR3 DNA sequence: TGTGCCAGTAGTAGGGGACAGACCCTAGCGTGGCCCCAGCATTTT. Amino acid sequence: CASSRGQTLAWPQHF.

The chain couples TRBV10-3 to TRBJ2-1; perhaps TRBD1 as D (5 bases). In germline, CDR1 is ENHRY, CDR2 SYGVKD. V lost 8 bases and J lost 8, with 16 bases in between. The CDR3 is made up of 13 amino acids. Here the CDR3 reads CAILIQPRDEQFF. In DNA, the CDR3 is TGTGCCATCTTGATCCAGCCCAGGGATGAGCAGTTCTTC.

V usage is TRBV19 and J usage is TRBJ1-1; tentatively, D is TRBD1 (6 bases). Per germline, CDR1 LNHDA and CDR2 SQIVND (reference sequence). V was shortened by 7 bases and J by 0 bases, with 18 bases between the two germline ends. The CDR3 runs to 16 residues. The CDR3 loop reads CASTAIGGVLNTEAFF. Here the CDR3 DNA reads TGTGCCAGTACCGCGATAGGGGGGGTATTGAACACTGAAGCTTTCTTT.

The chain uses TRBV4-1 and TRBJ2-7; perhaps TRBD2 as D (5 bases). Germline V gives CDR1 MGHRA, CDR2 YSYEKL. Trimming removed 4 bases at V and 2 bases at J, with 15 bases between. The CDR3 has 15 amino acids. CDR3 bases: TGCGCCAGCAGCCGCGAAACTAGTTCCCCCTACGAGCAGTACTTC. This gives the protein CASSRETSSPYEQYF.

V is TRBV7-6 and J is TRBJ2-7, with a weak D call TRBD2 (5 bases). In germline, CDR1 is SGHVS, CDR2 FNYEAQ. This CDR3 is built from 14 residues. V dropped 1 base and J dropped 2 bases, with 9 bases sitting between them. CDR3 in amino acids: CASSLGEPTYEQYF. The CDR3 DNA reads TGTGCCAGCAGCTTAGGGGAGCCTACCTACGAGCAGTACTTC.

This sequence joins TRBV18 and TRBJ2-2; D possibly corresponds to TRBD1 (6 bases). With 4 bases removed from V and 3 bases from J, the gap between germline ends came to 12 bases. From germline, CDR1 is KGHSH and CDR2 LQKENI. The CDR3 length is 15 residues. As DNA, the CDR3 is TGTGCCAGCTCACGACAGGCCCAGGACACCGGGGAGCTGTTTTTT. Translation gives CASSRQAQDTGELFF.

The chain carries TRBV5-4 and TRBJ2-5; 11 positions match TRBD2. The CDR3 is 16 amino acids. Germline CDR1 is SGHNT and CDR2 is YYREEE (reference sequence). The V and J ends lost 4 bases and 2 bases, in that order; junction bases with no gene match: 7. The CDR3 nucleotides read TGTGCCAGCAGCCTAGGGACTAGCGGAGTGCAAGAGACCCAGTACTTC. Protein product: CASSLGTSGVQETQYF.

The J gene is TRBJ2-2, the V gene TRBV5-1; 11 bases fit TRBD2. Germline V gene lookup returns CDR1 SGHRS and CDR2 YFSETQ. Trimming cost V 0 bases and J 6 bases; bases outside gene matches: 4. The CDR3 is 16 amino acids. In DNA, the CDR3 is TGCGCCAGCAGCTTGGAGCATAGCGGGAGGGCCGGGGAGCTGTTTTTT. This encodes CASSLEHSGRAGELFF. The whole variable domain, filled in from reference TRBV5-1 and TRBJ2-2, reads KAGVTQTPRYLIKTRGQQVTLSCSPISGHRSVSWYQQTPGQGLQFLFEYFSETQRNKGNFPGRFSGRQFSNSRSEMNVSTLELGDSALYLCASSLEHSGRAGELFFGEGSRLTVL.

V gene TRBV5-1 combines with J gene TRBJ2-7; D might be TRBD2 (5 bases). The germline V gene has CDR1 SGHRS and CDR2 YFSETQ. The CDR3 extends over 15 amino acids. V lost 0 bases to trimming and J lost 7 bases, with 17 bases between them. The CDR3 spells CASSLARGELREQYF. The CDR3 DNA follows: TGCGCCAGCAGCTTGGCACGGGGAGAACTGCGGGAGCAGTACTTC.

DNA of the CDR3: TGCGCCAGCAGCCAGGGAGTGTTGGTCATGAACACTGAAGCTTTCTTT. Translated: CASSQGVLVMNTEAFF. This sequence joins TRBV4-1 and TRBJ1-1, with no clear D. This CDR3 comprises 16 residues. The germline gives CDR1 MGHRA, CDR2 YSYEKL. Deletions cut 3 bases from V and 0 bases from J, with 14 bases between.

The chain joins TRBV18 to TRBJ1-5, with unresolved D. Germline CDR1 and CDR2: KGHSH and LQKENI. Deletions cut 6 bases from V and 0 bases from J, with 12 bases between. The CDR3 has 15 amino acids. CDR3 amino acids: CASSLQHDSNQPQHF. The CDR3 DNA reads TGTGCCAGCTCCCTTCAGCATGATAGCAATCAGCCCCAGCATTTT.

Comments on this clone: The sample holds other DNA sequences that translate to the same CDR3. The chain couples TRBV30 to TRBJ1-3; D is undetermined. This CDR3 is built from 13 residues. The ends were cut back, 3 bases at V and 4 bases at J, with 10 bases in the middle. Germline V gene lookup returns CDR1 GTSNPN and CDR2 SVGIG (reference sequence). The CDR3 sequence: CAWSLSGGNTIYF. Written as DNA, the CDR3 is TGTGCCTGGAGCCTCTCGGGAGGAAACACCATATATTTT.

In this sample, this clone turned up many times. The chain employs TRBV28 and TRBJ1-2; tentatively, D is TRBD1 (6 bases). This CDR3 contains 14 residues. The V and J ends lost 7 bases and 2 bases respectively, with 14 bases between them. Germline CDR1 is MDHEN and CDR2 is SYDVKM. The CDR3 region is CASKRGGRNYGYTF. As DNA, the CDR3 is TGTGCCAGCAAACGTGGGGGCAGAAACTATGGCTACACCTTC.

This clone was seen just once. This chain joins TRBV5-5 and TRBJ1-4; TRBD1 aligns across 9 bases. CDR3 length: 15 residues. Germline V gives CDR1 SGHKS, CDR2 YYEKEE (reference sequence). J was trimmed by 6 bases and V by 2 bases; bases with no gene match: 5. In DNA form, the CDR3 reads TGTGCCAGCAGCTTACAGGGGGCGCGGGATGAAAAACTGTTTTTT. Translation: CASSLQGARDEKLFF.

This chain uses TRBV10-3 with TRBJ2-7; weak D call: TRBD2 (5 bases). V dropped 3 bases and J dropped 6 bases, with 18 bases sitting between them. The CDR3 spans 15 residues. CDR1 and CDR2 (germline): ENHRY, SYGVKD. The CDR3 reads CAISDRGVDSSEQYF. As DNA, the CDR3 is TGTGCCATCAGTGATCGGGGAGTCGACTCGAGCGAGCAGTACTTC.

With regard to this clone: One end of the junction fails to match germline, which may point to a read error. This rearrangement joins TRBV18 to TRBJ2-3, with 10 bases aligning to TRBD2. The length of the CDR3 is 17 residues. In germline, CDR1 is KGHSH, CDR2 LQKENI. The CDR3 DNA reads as TGTGCCAGCTCAACACCAGGACTAGCGGCTAGCACAGATACGCAGTATTTT. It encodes CASSTPGLAASTDTQYF.

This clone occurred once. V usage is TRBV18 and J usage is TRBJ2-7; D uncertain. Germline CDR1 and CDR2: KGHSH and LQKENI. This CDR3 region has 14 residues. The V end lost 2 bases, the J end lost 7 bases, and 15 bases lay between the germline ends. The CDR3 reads CASSPGPVPEEQYF. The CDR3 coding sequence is TGTGCCAGCTCACCAGGTCCTGTGCCAGAGGAGCAGTACTTC.

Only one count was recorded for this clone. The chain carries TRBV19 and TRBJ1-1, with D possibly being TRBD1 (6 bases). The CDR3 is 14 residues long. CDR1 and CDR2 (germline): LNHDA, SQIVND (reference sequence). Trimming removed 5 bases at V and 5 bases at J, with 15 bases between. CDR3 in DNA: TGTGCCAGTAGTTGGGGGCGCGGTATAACTGAAGCTTTCTTT. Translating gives CASSWGRGITEAFF. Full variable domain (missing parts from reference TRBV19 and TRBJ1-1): DGGITQSPKYLFRKEGQNVTLSCEQNLNHDAMYWYRQDPGQGLRLIYYSQIVNDFQKGDIAEGYSVSREKKESFPLTVTSAQKNPTAFYLCASSWGRGITEAFFGQGTRLTVV.

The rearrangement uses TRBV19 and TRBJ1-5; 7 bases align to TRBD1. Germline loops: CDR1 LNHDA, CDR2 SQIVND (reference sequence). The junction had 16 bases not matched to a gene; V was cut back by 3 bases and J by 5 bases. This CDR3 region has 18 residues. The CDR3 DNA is TGTGCCAGTAGTATTTTTCGGTTGGGCCCGCAGGGGGATCAGCCCCAGCATTTT. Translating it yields CASSIFRLGPQGDQPQHF.

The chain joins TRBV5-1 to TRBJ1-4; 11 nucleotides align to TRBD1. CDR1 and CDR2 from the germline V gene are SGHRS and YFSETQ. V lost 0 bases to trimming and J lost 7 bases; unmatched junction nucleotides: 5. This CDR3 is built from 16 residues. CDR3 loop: CASSLGTGGRAEKLFF. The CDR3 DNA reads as TGCGCCAGCAGCTTGGGGACAGGGGGCCGGGCTGAAAAACTGTTTTTT.

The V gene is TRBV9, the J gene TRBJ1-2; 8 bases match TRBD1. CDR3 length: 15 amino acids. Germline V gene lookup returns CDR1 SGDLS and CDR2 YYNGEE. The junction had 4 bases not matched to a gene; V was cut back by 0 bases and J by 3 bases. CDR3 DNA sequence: TGTGCCAGCAGCGTAGGTACAGGGGGGGACTATGGCTACACCTTC. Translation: CASSVGTGGDYGYTF.

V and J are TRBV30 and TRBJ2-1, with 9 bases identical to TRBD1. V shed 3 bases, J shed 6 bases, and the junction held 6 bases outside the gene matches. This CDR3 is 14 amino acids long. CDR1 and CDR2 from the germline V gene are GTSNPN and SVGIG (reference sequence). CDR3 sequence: CAWREDRGTNEQFF. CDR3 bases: TGTGCCTGGAGGGAGGACAGGGGAACCAATGAGCAGTTCTTC.

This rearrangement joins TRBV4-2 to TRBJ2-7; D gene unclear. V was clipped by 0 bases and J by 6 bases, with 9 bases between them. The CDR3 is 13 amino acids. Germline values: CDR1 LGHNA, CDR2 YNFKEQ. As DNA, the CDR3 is TGTGCCAGCAGCCAAGAACCGTCCCCCGAGCAGTACTTC. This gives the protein CASSQEPSPEQYF.

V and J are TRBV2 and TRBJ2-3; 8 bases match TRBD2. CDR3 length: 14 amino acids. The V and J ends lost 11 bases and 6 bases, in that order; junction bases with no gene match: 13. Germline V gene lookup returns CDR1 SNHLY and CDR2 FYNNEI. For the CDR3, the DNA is TGTGCCGCGCGTAGTAGCGGGGTGCGGGATACGCAGTATTTT. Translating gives CAARSSGVRDTQYF.

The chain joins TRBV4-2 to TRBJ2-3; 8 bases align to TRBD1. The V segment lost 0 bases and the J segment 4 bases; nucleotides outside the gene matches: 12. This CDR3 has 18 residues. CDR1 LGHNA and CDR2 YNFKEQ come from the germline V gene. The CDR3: CASSQDFGRGRIADTQYF. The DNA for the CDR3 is TGTGCCAGCAGCCAAGATTTCGGCAGGGGGCGTATAGCAGATACGCAGTATTTT.

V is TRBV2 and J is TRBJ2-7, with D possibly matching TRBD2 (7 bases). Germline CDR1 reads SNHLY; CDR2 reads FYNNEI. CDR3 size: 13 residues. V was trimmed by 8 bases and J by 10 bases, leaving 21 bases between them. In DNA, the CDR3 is TGTGCCAGCGGAGGGGGGCTAGCGGTCACACAGTACTTC. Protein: CASGGGLAVTQYF.

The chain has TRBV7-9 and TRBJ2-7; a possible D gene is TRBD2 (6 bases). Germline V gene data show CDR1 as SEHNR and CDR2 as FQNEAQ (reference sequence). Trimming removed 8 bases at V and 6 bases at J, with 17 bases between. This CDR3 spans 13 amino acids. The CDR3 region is CASGGTSRFEQYF. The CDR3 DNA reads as TGTGCCAGCGGGGGGACTTCCCGGTTCGAGCAGTACTTC.

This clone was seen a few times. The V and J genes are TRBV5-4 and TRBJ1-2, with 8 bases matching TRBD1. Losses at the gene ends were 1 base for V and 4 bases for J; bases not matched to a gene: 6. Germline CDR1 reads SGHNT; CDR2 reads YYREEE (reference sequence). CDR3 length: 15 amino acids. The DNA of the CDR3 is TGTGCCAGCAGCTTGTCAGGGGGCTCTTCCTATGGCTACACCTTC. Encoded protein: CASSLSGGSSYGYTF.